These T cell receptor beta chains were read from a single sample in a study of blood T cell repertoires in COVID-19. The assay was immunoSEQ multiplex PCR, and TCRdb's table has in-frame clones only and misses some. The sample has approximately 200,000 clones, 85% seen once. The specimen sequenced was PBMCs or T cells enriched from blood (not recorded which). The source of these receptors is a man aged 35-49 years who had recovered from COVID-19. Each CDR3 is given with its conserved first and last residue. D genes are given only for firm matches. Clone size appears in some rows only: once, few, many, or a class for an expanded clone.

>.|TRBV5-1|TRBJ2-5|.
CASSLAVTEQETQYF
TGCGCCAGCAGCTTGGCAGTGACGGAGCAAGAGACCCAGTACTTC
>.|TRBV18|TRBJ1-5|.
CASSPPAGSNQPQHF
TGTGCCAGCTCACCACCTGCTGGCAGCAATCAGCCCCAGCATTTT
>few|TRBV11-2|TRBJ1-2|.
CASSQDGNYGYTF
TGTGCCAGCAGTCAAGACGGGAACTATGGCTACACCTTC
>few|TRBV20-1|TRBJ2-7|.
CSASDGSKAYEQYF
TGCAGTGCTAGTGACGGGAGTAAGGCCTACGAGCAGTACTTC
>.|TRBV10-1|TRBJ2-2|.
CASSEGGTGELFF
TGCGCCAGCAGTGAGGGGGGGACCGGGGAGCTGTTTTTT
>.|TRBV5-6|TRBJ2-2|TRBD2
CASSLGWLAGVSIGELFF
TGTGCCAGCAGCTTGGGGTGGCTAGCGGGAGTTTCAATCGGGGAGCTGTTTTTT
>.|TRBV5-1|TRBJ2-3|TRBD2
CASSLSGTSGSTDTQYF
TGCGCCAGCAGCCTTTCTGGGACTAGCGGGAGCACAGATACGCAGTATTTT
>.|TRBV21-1|TRBJ1-5|.
CASSKGDRLYQPQHF
TGTGCCAGCAGCAAAGGGGACAGGCTTTATCAGCCCCAGCATTTT
>.|TRBV28|TRBJ2-7|.
CASSLRVEQYF
TGTGCCAGCAGCCTCCGCGTCGAACAGTACTTC
>.|TRBV27|TRBJ2-7|.
CASRVRGASAYEQYF
TGTGCCAGCAGGGTCCGTGGGGCGTCAGCCTACGAGCAGTACTTC
>.|TRBV5-6|TRBJ1-2|TRBD1
CASSLYGGTGGGYTF
TGTGCCAGCAGCCTCTACGGGGGGACAGGTGGCGGCTACACCTTC
>.|TRBV27|TRBJ2-1|TRBD2
CASRRGLASYNEQFF
TGTGCCAGCAGGCGAGGACTAGCGTCCTACAATGAGCAGTTCTTC
>.|TRBV5-6|TRBJ1-5|TRBD1
CASSLTGGAINQPQHF
TGTGCCAGCAGCTTGACAGGGGGCGCGATCAATCAGCCCCAGCATTTT
>.|TRBV3-1/TRBV3-2|TRBJ2-7|TRBD2
CASSQDGILLGGEQYF
TGTGCCAGCAGCCAAGATGGAATATTACTGGGGGGGGAGCAGTACTTC
>.|TRBV5-5|TRBJ2-2|.
CASSLAGGHTGELFF
TGTGCCAGCAGCTTGGCGGGGGGCCACACCGGGGAGCTGTTTTTT
>.|TRBV6-4|TRBJ2-2|TRBD1
CASSPRLTGVIIPGELFF
TGTGCCAGCAGTCCGAGACTGACAGGGGTTATTATCCCCGGGGAGCTGTTTTTT
>.|TRBV29-1|TRBJ1-1|TRBD1
CSAGTGGYHTEAFF
TGCAGCGCTGGGACAGGGGGATACCACACTGAAGCTTTCTTT
>.|TRBV19|TRBJ2-7|TRBD2
CASSSPGRGSPLEQYF
TGTGCCAGTAGCTCCCCAGGGCGCGGGAGCCCCCTCGAGCAGTACTTC
>.|TRBV6-2/TRBV6-3|TRBJ1-5|.
CASSYAGSNQPQHF
TGTGCCAGCAGTTATGCGGGGTCCAATCAGCCCCAGCATTTT
>.|TRBV19|TRBJ1-6|.
CASKDSYNSPLHF
TGTGCCAGTAAAGACAGCTATAATTCACCCCTCCACTTT
>.|TRBV13|TRBJ1-1|.
CASSSGSTEAFF
TGTGCCAGCAGCTCGGGTTCAACTGAAGCTTTCTTT
>.|TRBV5-1|TRBJ1-2|TRBD1
CASSFYPGQGTYGYTF
TGCGCCAGCAGCTTCTACCCAGGACAGGGTACCTATGGCTACACCTTC
>.|TRBV13|TRBJ1-4|TRBD1
CASSLYSGTGGSTNEKLFF
TGTGCCAGCAGCTTATACTCCGGGACAGGGGGCTCAACTAATGAAAAACTGTTTTTT
>once|TRBV20-1|TRBJ2-1|.
CSARDANEQFF
TGCAGTGCTAGAGATGCGAATGAGCAGTTCTTC
>.|TRBV15|TRBJ2-1|TRBD2
CATSRSGSLYNEQFF
TGTGCCACCAGCAGAAGCGGGAGTCTCTACAATGAGCAGTTCTTC
>.|TRBV6-5|TRBJ2-7|.
CASNSGSSRGEQYF
TGTGCCAGCAATAGTGGCAGTAGCAGAGGGGAGCAGTACTTC
>.|TRBV29-1|TRBJ2-2|TRBD1
CSVRTGGNTGELFF
TGCAGCGTCCGGACAGGGGGCAACACCGGGGAGCTGTTTTTT
>.|TRBV18|TRBJ2-3|TRBD1
CASSPGTGYPDTQYF
TGTGCCAGCTCGCCCGGGACAGGGTATCCAGATACGCAGTATTTT
>.|TRBV9|TRBJ2-7|TRBD2
CASSVGLAYEQYF
TGTGCCAGCAGCGTGGGACTAGCTTACGAGCAGTACTTC
>.|TRBV18|TRBJ1-1|.
CASSPQQNTEAFF
TGTGCCAGCTCACCACAACAGAACACTGAAGCTTTCTTT
>.|TRBV12-3/TRBV12-4|TRBJ1-1|.
CASRALNTEAFF
TGTGCCAGCAGAGCGCTGAACACTGAAGCTTTCTTT
>.|TRBV5-4|TRBJ2-1|TRBD2
CASSSLAGGLNEQFF
TGTGCCAGCAGCTCACTAGCGGGAGGGTTAAATGAGCAGTTCTTC
>.|TRBV2|TRBJ2-7|.
CAGTRRTYEQYF
TGTGCCGGTACTAGAAGGACCTACGAGCAGTACTTC
>once|TRBV7-9|TRBJ1-5|.
CASSVGYQPQHF
TGTGCCAGCAGCGTCGGTTATCAGCCCCAGCATTTT
>.|TRBV9|TRBJ2-7|TRBD2
CASSVGLAGTHYEQYF
TGTGCCAGCAGCGTTGGGCTAGCGGGGACTCACTACGAGCAGTACTTC
>.|TRBV5-1|TRBJ2-1|.
CASSLDRSGGREQFF
TGCGCCAGCAGCTTGGATCGGTCAGGGGGGCGAGAGCAGTTCTTC
>once|TRBV2|TRBJ1-4|.
CASSEPRTGEKLFF
TGTGCCAGCAGTGAACCCAGGACGGGGGAAAAACTGTTTTTT
>.|TRBV4-2|TRBJ2-5|.
CASSQAGEETQYF
TGTGCCAGCAGCCAAGCGGGAGAAGAGACCCAGTACTTC
>.|TRBV6-2/TRBV6-3|TRBJ1-5|.
CASSSDSRNQPQHF
TGTGCCAGCAGCTCGGACAGCCGCAATCAGCCCCAGCATTTT
>few|TRBV4-2|TRBJ2-7|TRBD1
CASSLGHRDSSYEQYF
TGTGCCAGCAGCCTTGGTCACCGGGACAGCTCCTACGAGCAGTACTTC
>.|TRBV7-2|TRBJ2-1|TRBD2
CASSLGGRESNEQFF
TGTGCCAGCAGCTTAGGGGGGAGGGAATCCAATGAGCAGTTCTTC
>.|TRBV4-3|TRBJ2-1|TRBD2
CASSPLSSGSEQFF
TGCGCCAGCAGCCCCCTATCTAGCGGGAGTGAGCAGTTCTTC
>once|TRBV5-1|TRBJ2-3|.
CASSAGLFPSTDTQYF
TGCGCCAGCAGCGCGGGACTTTTTCCTAGCACAGATACGCAGTATTTT
>few|TRBV7-2|TRBJ2-7|TRBD2
CASSLTSGRAEQYF
TGTGCCAGCAGCTTAACTAGCGGGAGGGCCGAGCAGTACTTC
>.|TRBV6-2/TRBV6-3|TRBJ1-1|.
CASSRLGSEAFF
TGTGCCAGCAGCCGCTTGGGCTCGGAAGCTTTCTTT
>.|TRBV4-3|TRBJ2-7|.
CASSPRKGRGEQYF
TGCGCCAGCAGCCCACGGAAAGGAAGGGGCGAGCAGTACTTC